Each of the 27 T cell receptor beta chains below was sequenced from the same sample in a study of tissue T cells after allogeneic stem cell transplantation. Using immunoSEQ multiplex PCR, the repertoire was profiled, and TCRdb retains in-frame clones only, with some absent. In the table there are about 50,000 clones, around 73% of which are singletons. Material for sequencing was sorted cells pooled from one or two spleens. These receptors came from a pool of C57BL/6 mice in good health.

Note on this clone: The germline and genes are mouse ones. The read ends 1 residue before the CDR3 terminus; that terminus is restored from the germline J gene. The rearrangement links TRBV29 to TRBJ2-5, with D unresolved. V was trimmed by 2 bases and J by 2 bases, leaving 8 bases between them. The germline gives CDR1 MSHET, CDR2 SYDVDS. The CDR3 has 14 amino acids. CDR3 DNA (partial): TGTGCTAGCAGTTTAGAGGGCGGCCAAGACACCCAGTAC. Protein product: CASSLEGGQDTQY. The entire CDR3 reads CASSLEGGQDTQYF.

Details on this clone: Gene names and germline refer to mouse. The sequenced CDR3 bases are TGTGCCAGCAGCCGGACTGGGGGGCGGGAACAGTAC. The encoded protein is CASSRTGGREQY. The whole CDR3 region reads CASSRTGGREQYF. The V gene is TRBV5, the J gene TRBJ2-7, with TRBD2 matching 11 bases. The read terminates 1 residue before the CDR3 end, so the remaining end is supplied by the germline J gene. The junction had 3 bases not matched to a gene; V was cut back by 4 bases and J by 7 bases. The CDR3 loop spans 13 amino acids. Germline loops: CDR1 LGHNA, CDR2 YNLKQL (reference sequence).

As for this clone: Gene names are the mouse ones. From the germline J gene comes the end of the CDR3, since the read stops 1 residue before it. V gene TRBV13-1 combines with J gene TRBJ2-1; tentatively, D is TRBD2 (6 bases). The CDR3 loop spans 15 amino acids. V was trimmed by 4 bases and J by 0 bases, leaving 11 bases between them. Germline-derived CDR1 and CDR2 are NSHNY and SYGAGN. CDR3 loop: CASSPGANNYAEQFF. CDR3 DNA, as far as it was read: TGTGCCAGCAGTCCTGGGGCTAATAACTATGCTGAGCAGTTC.

Remarks on this clone: The genes and germline here are from mouse. The read ends 1 residue early relative to the CDR3; the germline J gene fills the gap. The chain uses TRBV20 and TRBJ2-2; the match to TRBD2 covers 8 bases. Looked up from germline, CDR1 is GFQATS and CDR2 is STVNSAI. Unmatched junction bases numbered 5, after V lost 0 bases and J lost 2 bases. The CDR3 contains 16 residues. The CDR3 sequence is CGARDVRGGNTGQLYF. The sequenced CDR3 bases are TGTGGTGCTAGGGATGTGAGGGGGGGCAACACCGGGCAGCTCTAC.

Points on this clone: Mouse gene names apply. With the read ending 1 residue before the CDR3 end, the germline J gene is used to fill in that end. The rearrangement joins TRBV24 to TRBJ2-3; no clear D. Germline loops: CDR1 KGHTA, CDR2 FRNEEI. This CDR3 comprises 14 residues. The V end lost 3 bases, the J end lost 0 bases, and 7 bases lay between the germline ends. CDR3 DNA, as far as it was read: TGTGCCAGCAGTCTCCGGAGTAGTGCAGAAACGCTGTAT. Amino acid sequence: CASSLRSSAETLY. The full CDR3 sequence reads CASSLRSSAETLYF.

As regards this clone: Mouse names are used for the genes. The read terminates 1 residue before the CDR3 end, so the remaining end is supplied by the germline J gene. The chain links TRBV12-1 to TRBJ2-1; 12 bases are shared with TRBD2. CDR3 size: 17 residues. V was pared by 0 bases and J by 2 bases, with 4 bases of the junction left unmatched. In germline, CDR1 is SGHSN, CDR2 HYEKVE. The covered CDR3 bases are TGTGCCAGCTCTCTCGACTGGGGGGGCGGGGACTATGCTGAGCAGTTC. Amino acids: CASSLDWGGGDYAEQF. The full CDR3 reads CASSLDWGGGDYAEQFF.

This clone was observed a handful of times. Germline and genes here are mouse. The read halts 1 residue ahead of the CDR3 end, with the missing end drawn from the germline J gene. The chain joins TRBV13-3 to TRBJ1-2; 7 bases are a match to TRBD1. The CDR3 loop spans 13 amino acids. Germline CDR1 and CDR2: NNHDY and SYVADS. J was trimmed by 2 bases and V by 3 bases; bases with no gene match: 1. CDR3 residues: CASSVDRNSDYTF. The sequenced CDR3 bases are TGTGCCAGCAGTGTGGACAGGAACTCCGACTACACC.

Of note for this clone: The gene names given are mouse names. The CDR3 end lies 1 residue beyond the end of the read and is filled in from the germline J gene. This sample includes further DNA sequences coding for the same CDR3. The chain carries TRBV5 and TRBJ1-3; D remains ambiguous. Trimming left V 0 bases short and J 0 bases short, with 6 bases between. The germline CDR1 and CDR2 sequences are LGHNA and YNLKQL (reference sequence). This CDR3 is 15 amino acids long. This CDR3 is CASSQEGGSGNTLYF. Partial CDR3 DNA: TGTGCCAGCAGCCAAGAGGGCGGTTCTGGAAATACGCTCTAT.

With respect to this clone: Gene names are mouse gene names. With the read ending 1 residue before the CDR3 end, the germline J gene is used to fill in that end. The chain combines TRBV13-3 with TRBJ2-1, with D possibly being TRBD1 (5 bases). Per germline, CDR1 NNHDY and CDR2 SYVADS. CDR3 length: 13 residues. Trimming removed 10 bases at V and 6 bases at J, with 17 bases between. This CDR3 is CASGRQGFAEQFF. Partial CDR3 DNA: TGTGCCTCTGGCAGGCAGGGCTTTGCTGAGCAGTTC.

Concerning this clone: Gene names follow the mouse nomenclature. Read data end 1 residue before the CDR3 end; the end is taken from the germline J gene. The V and J genes are TRBV13-2 and TRBJ2-5; no firm D call. Looked up from germline, CDR1 is NNHNN and CDR2 is SYGAGS (reference sequence). This CDR3 spans 14 amino acids. Trimming pared 3 bases from V and 0 bases from J, leaving 8 bases between. CDR3 bases read: TGTGCCAGCGGTGGCGGGGTTAACCAAGACACCCAGTAC. It is translated as CASGGGVNQDTQY. The whole CDR3 sequence is CASGGGVNQDTQYF.

This clone was counted a few times. Gene names denote mouse genes. The read finishes 1 residue shy of the CDR3 end, and the germline J gene is used to complete it. This chain uses TRBV20 with TRBJ2-7; TRBD2 agrees at 8 bases. CDR3 length: 14 residues. V lost 0 bases and J lost 7; bases outside the gene matches: 8. Germline values: CDR1 GFQATS, CDR2 STVNSAI. Incomplete CDR3 DNA: TGTGGTGCTAGGGATAGGGGGGGCGCGGGCGAACAGTAC. Its translation is CGARDRGGAGEQY. The entire CDR3 sequence reads CGARDRGGAGEQYF.

Remarks on this clone: A read error may produce the germline difference seen at one junction end. The germline and genes are mouse ones. The read comes to an end 1 residue before the CDR3 does, leaving the germline J gene to fill in the end. The sample has other DNA sequences that encode this CDR3 too. The chain uses TRBV20 and TRBJ1-5; TRBD1 is a possible D gene (6 bases). The germline V gene encodes CDR1 GFQATS and CDR2 STVNSAI. CDR3 length: 12 residues. This CDR3 is CGARDRGQAPLF. The CDR3 DNA, read in part, is TGTGGTGCTAGGGACAGGGGCCAGGCCCCGCTT.

On this clone: The listed genes are named as in mouse. The CDR3 extends 1 residue past the end of the read, so its final part is completed from the germline J gene. This chain connects TRBV31 to TRBJ2-7; D uncertain. V was pared by 0 bases and J by 0 bases, with 6 bases between. This CDR3 region has 13 residues. Germline V CDR1 and CDR2: GKSSPN, SITVG. CDR3 sequence: CAWSLFLSYEQYF. Partial CDR3 DNA: TGTGCCTGGAGTCTATTCCTCTCCTATGAACAGTAC.

In regard to this clone: Gene and germline names: mouse. CDR3 sequence: CASSLQGSYAEQFF. Incomplete CDR3 DNA: TGTGCAAGCAGCTTACAGGGATCCTATGCTGAGCAGTTC. The chain employs TRBV16 and TRBJ2-1; tentative D call: TRBD1 (5 bases). The read ends 1 residue before the CDR3 terminus; that terminus is restored from the germline J gene. CDR1 SGHSA and CDR2 FRNQAP come from the germline V gene. Trimming took 2 bases from V and 3 from J, leaving 8 bases between them. The CDR3 has 14 residues.

A note on this clone: The genes and germline here are from mouse. The read finishes 1 residue shy of the CDR3 end, and the germline J gene is used to complete it. The chain uses TRBV12-2 and TRBJ1-4; D is ambiguous. Trimming stripped 1 base from V and 4 bases from J, with 3 bases between. The CDR3 loop spans 12 amino acids. From germline, CDR1 is SGHLS and CDR2 HYDKME. The sequenced part of the CDR3 DNA is TGTGCCAGCTCTCTACACAACGAAAGATTATTT. It is translated as CASSLHNERLF. The entire CDR3 sequence reads CASSLHNERLFF. The full variable domain, completed using reference TRBV12-2 and TRBJ1-4, is NSGVVQSPRYIIKGKGERSILKCIPISGHLSVAWYQQTQGQELKFFIQHYDKMERDKGNLPSRFSVQQFDDYHSEMNMSALELEDSAVYFCASSLHNERLFFGHGTKLSVL.

Concerning this clone itself: All gene names here are mouse names. The read terminates 1 residue before the CDR3 end, so the remaining end is supplied by the germline J gene. V and J are TRBV5 and TRBJ1-6; D perhaps matches TRBD1 (5 bases). TRBJ1-6 falls under the ORF class, with uncertain function. The CDR3 spans 13 residues. V was trimmed by 3 bases and J by 7 bases, leaving 7 bases between them. Germline values: CDR1 LGHNA, CDR2 YNLKQL (reference sequence). The part of the CDR3 DNA that was read is TGTGCCAGCAGCCAGGGGGGAAATTCGCCCCTCTAC. Translating gives CASSQGGNSPLY. The entire CDR3 protein reads CASSQGGNSPLYF.

As to this clone: The genes and germline here are from mouse. The read is 1 residue too short to cover the CDR3 end, so that end is filled in from the germline J gene. The rearrangement links TRBV4 to TRBJ1-1; 7 nucleotides align to TRBD1. The CDR3 is 14 residues long. After removal of 4 bases from V and 0 bases from J, the junction contained 2 bases not matched to a gene. CDR1 LGHDT and CDR2 YNNKQL come from the germline V gene (reference sequence). The CDR3 DNA, read in part, is TGTGCCAGCAGCTTGGGACAGCCAAACACAGAAGTCTTC. Translating it yields CASSLGQPNTEVF. The whole CDR3 region reads CASSLGQPNTEVFF.

This clone was counted a few times. The listed genes are named as in mouse. This chain's CDR3 is CASSESSYEQYF. CDR3 bases read: TGTGCCAGCAGTGAGAGCTCCTATGAACAGTAC. The gene calls are TRBV13-3 and TRBJ2-7; D is ambiguous. The CDR3 extends 1 residue past the end of the read, so its final part is completed from the germline J gene. Germline V CDR1 and CDR2: NNHDY, SYVADS. V lost 2 bases and J lost 0, with 3 bases in between. The CDR3 sequence is 12 residues long.

A note on this clone: Germline and genes: mouse. The CDR3 spells CATGTGANNQAPLF. The sequenced CDR3 bases are TGTGCCACCGGGACAGGAGCTAACAACCAGGCTCCGCTT. This chain uses TRBV13-2 with TRBJ1-5, with 8 bases lining up with TRBD1. The read falls 1 residue short of the CDR3 end, and the missing part is taken from the germline J gene. From germline, CDR1 is NNHNN and CDR2 SYGAGS (reference sequence). The CDR3 spans 14 residues. The J segment lost 0 bases and the V segment lost 9 bases, leaving 5 bases of the junction unmatched.

A note on this clone: Gene names are mouse gene names. Read sequence stops 1 residue before the CDR3 end, and the germline J gene provides the missing end. The chain employs TRBV13-3 and TRBJ1-4; 11 bases are shared with TRBD1. The CDR3 is made up of 18 amino acids. Germline V lookup: CDR1 NNHDY, CDR2 SYVADS. V lost 3 bases and J lost 3; bases outside the gene matches: 10. The sequenced CDR3 bases are TGTGCCAGCAGTGCCTGGGACAGGGGGAGTGGGACCAACGAAAGATTATTT. This translates into CASSAWDRGSGTNERLF. The whole CDR3 sequence reads CASSAWDRGSGTNERLFF.

This clone has only a few counts. Mouse gene names and germline throughout. The CDR3 end lies 1 residue beyond the end of the read and is filled in from the germline J gene. The V gene is TRBV29, the J gene TRBJ1-3; the D gene is possibly TRBD1 (5 bases). In germline, CDR1 is MSHET, CDR2 SYDVDS. Trimming stripped 3 bases from V and 1 base from J, with 7 bases between. CDR3 length equals 14 residues. The covered CDR3 bases are TGTGCTAGCAGTTTGGCAGGGTCTGGAAATACGCTCTAT. This gives the protein CASSLAGSGNTLY. From start to end, the CDR3 is CASSLAGSGNTLYF.

A note on this clone: The gene names given are mouse names. The DNA ends 1 residue before the CDR3 does, and the rest of the CDR3 is filled in from the germline J gene. The chain is built from TRBV12-1 and TRBJ1-6; 8 positions match TRBD1. TRBJ1-6 is treated as an ORF (open reading frame) with a function not yet certain. The J segment lost 5 bases and the V segment lost 4 bases, leaving 6 bases of the junction unmatched. CDR3 length: 15 amino acids. The germline V gene has CDR1 SGHSN and CDR2 HYEKVE. Incomplete CDR3 DNA: TGTGCCAGCTCCCTGGACAGGGTCCATAATTCGCCCCTCTAC. This codes for CASSLDRVHNSPLY. The whole CDR3 sequence reads CASSLDRVHNSPLYF.

Of note for this clone: Germline and genes here are mouse. The read ends 1 residue before the CDR3 terminus; that terminus is restored from the germline J gene. The same CDR3 arises from other DNA sequences in this sample as well. The chain has TRBV3 and TRBJ2-4; D remains ambiguous. The germline V gene has CDR1 SNHLY and CDR2 FYNGKV (reference sequence). The V end was cut by 1 base, the J end by 0 bases, with 5 bases between. The CDR3 is 14 amino acids. CDR3: CASSLDSSQNTLYF. Incomplete CDR3 DNA: TGTGCCAGCAGCTTAGACTCTAGTCAAAACACCTTGTAC.

Remarks on this clone: Gene names denote mouse genes. Read data end 1 residue before the CDR3 end; the end is taken from the germline J gene. The chain links TRBV20 to TRBJ1-1; possible D gene TRBD1, 6 bases. CDR1 and CDR2 (germline): GFQATS, STVNSAI. V lost 1 base, J lost 1 base, and 10 bases lay in between. CDR3 length: 14 residues. This CDR3 reads CGARGGGGNTEVFF. Incomplete CDR3 DNA: TGTGGTGCTAGGGGCGGAGGGGGAAACACAGAAGTCTTC.

As concerns this clone: Mouse gene names and germline throughout. The read terminates 1 residue ahead of where the CDR3 ends, so the germline J gene completes it. The chain has TRBV13-3 and TRBJ2-1, with TRBD2 matching over 12 bases. V trimming: 2 bases; J trimming: 4 bases; junction bases outside the gene matches: 1. This CDR3 spans 15 amino acids. CDR1 and CDR2 (germline): NNHDY, SYVADS. The CDR3 here is CASSEGTGGYAEQFF. CDR3 DNA (partial): TGTGCCAGCAGTGAGGGGACTGGGGGGTATGCTGAGCAGTTC.

Note on this clone: Gene names and germline refer to mouse. The read halts 1 residue ahead of the CDR3 end, with the missing end drawn from the germline J gene. This chain joins TRBV16 and TRBJ2-3, with 9 nucleotides matching TRBD1. The CDR3 sequence is 15 residues long. The germline V gene encodes CDR1 SGHSA and CDR2 FRNQAP. The V and J ends lost 4 bases and 0 bases, in that order; junction bases with no gene match: 2. CDR3 DNA (partial): TGTGCAAGCAGCTGGGACAGGGATAGTGCAGAAACGCTGTAT. Protein product: CASSWDRDSAETLY. The full CDR3 reads CASSWDRDSAETLYF.

Of note for this clone: Genes and germline come from the mouse. Read coverage stops 1 residue before the CDR3 terminus; the germline J gene supplies the remainder. The chain combines TRBV20 with TRBJ1-5; 7 nucleotides agree with TRBD1. CDR1 and CDR2 from the germline V gene are GFQATS and STVNSAI. This CDR3 region has 13 residues. V gave up 1 base and J gave up 3 bases; unmatched junction bases: 0. CDR3: CGARGQGNQAPLF. CDR3 DNA (partial): TGTGGTGCTAGGGGACAGGGCAACCAGGCTCCGCTT.